This is a list of T cell receptor beta chains from one sample in a study of blood T cell repertoires in COVID-19. The method was immunoSEQ multiplex PCR; TCRdb's version includes in-frame clones alone and lacks a portion of them. The repertoire holds some 90,000 clones, roughly 82% seen once, with around 9.9% in the top ten. The specimen sequenced was peripheral blood. The receptor source for this set is a man in his 70s with active or convalescent COVID-19. CDR3s include the opening cysteine and the closing phenylalanine or tryptophan. A D gene is named only where the DNA matches it firmly. Where a row states a size, it is once, few, many or the class of an expanded clone; other rows omit it.

D gene | J gene | V gene | clone size | CDR3 DNA | CDR3 protein
TRBD1 | TRBJ2-7 | TRBV4-1 | . | TGCGCCAGCAGCCAACGGACAGGGGTCTACGAGCAGTACTTC | CASSQRTGVYEQYF
TRBD1 | TRBJ1-1 | TRBV19 | once | TGTGCCAGCAGACGAGGACAGGGGGATATCGAAGCTTTCTTT | CASRRGQGDIEAFF
. | TRBJ2-3 | TRBV9 | . | TGTGCCAGCAGCGTAGTTGGCGACTTCAGCACAGATACGCAGTATTTT | CASSVVGDFSTDTQYF
TRBD1 | TRBJ2-7 | TRBV11-3 | few | TGTGCCAGCAGCTTGGTGGGACAGGGGCAATACGAGCAGTACTTC | CASSLVGQGQYEQYF
TRBD2 | TRBJ2-5 | TRBV9 | . | TGTGCCAGCAGCGTAGGGGCTAGCGGGACCCAAGAGACCCAGTACTTC | CASSVGASGTQETQYF
. | TRBJ2-7 | TRBV12-3/TRBV12-4 | . | TGTGCCAGCAGTCCCGCGATAGACTACGAGCAGTACTTC | CASSPAIDYEQYF
TRBD1 | TRBJ1-5 | TRBV6-4 | . | TGTGCCAGCAGTCAGGACAGGGATCAGCCCCAGCATTTT | CASSQDRDQPQHF
. | TRBJ1-5 | TRBV30 | . | TGTGCCTGGAGTGCCACAGGGAATCAGCCCCAGCATTTT | CAWSATGNQPQHF
. | TRBJ1-1 | TRBV15 | once | TGTGCCACCAGCCTCGACAGTTGGACTGAAGCTTTCTTT | CATSLDSWTEAFF
TRBD1 | TRBJ1-5 | TRBV10-3 | . | TGTGCCATCAGCGGGACAGGGGAGGAGCCCCAGCATTTT | CAISGTGEEPQHF